This entry lists 10 T cell receptor beta chains sequenced from one sample in a study of T cell responses to AZD1222 COVID-19 vaccine. Method: immunoSEQ multiplex PCR; TCRdb's copy keeps in-frame clones and lacks some. Of approximately 150,000 clones listed, over 85% are singletons. The sample in question was peripheral blood, obtained on day 0 of MenACWY control vaccination. The receptors were sampled from an adult in good health.

This rearrangement joins TRBV9 to TRBJ2-1, with 9 positions matching TRBD2. Trimming at V came to 0 bases and at J to 5 bases, leaving 15 bases not matched to a gene. The CDR3 is 19 amino acids. Germline V gene data show CDR1 as SGDLS and CDR2 as YYNGEE. DNA for the CDR3: TGTGCCAGCAGCGTAGCGGCGGGGGCTAGCGGGGCCCCTAACAATGAGCAGTTCTTC. It codes for CASSVAAGASGAPNNEQFF.

The chain employs TRBV7-9 and TRBJ2-7; D perhaps matches TRBD1 (5 bases). V was trimmed by 9 bases and J by 6 bases, leaving 18 bases between them. The CDR3 loop spans 13 amino acids. CDR1 is SEHNR and CDR2 is FQNEAQ in the germline V gene (reference sequence). The CDR3 is CASKTAGLGEQYF. The DNA for the CDR3 is TGTGCCAGTAAAACGGCAGGGTTGGGCGAGCAGTACTTC.

The V and J genes are TRBV19 and TRBJ2-1; 9 bases map to TRBD2. Germline V gene sequence: CDR1 LNHDA, CDR2 SQIVND (reference sequence). This CDR3 is 16 amino acids long. With 6 bases clipped from V and 0 bases from J, the junction kept 6 bases outside the gene matches. DNA for the CDR3: TGTGCCAGTAGGGAGCTAGCGGGACTCTCCTACAATGAGCAGTTCTTC. Translating gives CASRELAGLSYNEQFF.

The chain carries TRBV3-1 (or the pseudogene TRBV3-2) and TRBJ2-5; the match to TRBD1 covers 9 bases. This CDR3 spans 15 amino acids. From germline, CDR1 is LGHDT and CDR2 YNNKEL (reference sequence). Unmatched junction bases numbered 6, after V lost 5 bases and J lost 2 bases. The CDR3 loop is CASSEYGTGQETQYF. CDR3 DNA: TGTGCCAGCAGCGAATACGGGACAGGGCAAGAGACCCAGTACTTC.

The V call is TRBV5-1, the J call TRBJ2-5; possibly TRBD2 for D (5 bases). The CDR3 is 15 amino acids. Trimming took 0 bases from V and 5 from J, leaving 14 bases between them. Germline CDR1 reads SGHRS; CDR2 reads YFSETQ. The CDR3 protein is CASSLAPRGRETQYF. The CDR3 DNA reads as TGCGCCAGCAGCTTGGCCCCCAGAGGGCGGGAGACCCAGTACTTC.

V gene TRBV19 combines with J gene TRBJ1-1, with a possible D match to TRBD1 (5 bases). Germline assignment: CDR1 LNHDA and CDR2 SQIVND (reference sequence). Deletions cut 4 bases from V and 0 bases from J, with 12 bases between. The CDR3 totals 15 residues. CDR3 residues: CASSNPGRLNTEAFF. Written as DNA, the CDR3 is TGTGCCAGTAGTAACCCGGGACGGTTGAACACTGAAGCTTTCTTT.

The CDR3 sequence is CAISESGGLEKLFF. In DNA form, the CDR3 reads TGTGCCATCAGTGAGTCCGGGGGGCTTGAAAAACTGTTTTTT. The chain joins TRBV10-3 to TRBJ1-4, with D perhaps TRBD1 (6 bases). The CDR3 has 14 amino acids. V was pared by 0 bases and J by 7 bases, with 9 bases between. Germline lookup yields CDR1 ENHRY and CDR2 SYGVKD.

This chain joins TRBV7-2 and TRBJ1-2; possibly TRBD1 for D (6 bases). Germline-derived CDR1 and CDR2 are SGHTA and FQGNSA. V lost 1 base, J lost 0 bases, and 6 bases lay in between. This CDR3 is built from 14 residues. CDR3 residues: CASSLGTANYGYTF. CDR3 nucleotide sequence: TGTGCCAGCAGCTTAGGGACAGCTAACTATGGCTACACCTTC. Using reference TRBV7-2 and TRBJ1-2 for the parts outside the CDR3, the full variable domain is GAGVSQSPSNKVTEKGKDVELRCDPISGHTALYWYRQSLGQGLEFLIYFQGNSAPDKSGLPSDRFSAERTGGSVSTLTIQRTQQEDSAVYLCASSLGTANYGYTFGSGTRLTVV.

The V and J genes are TRBV19 and TRBJ1-1; D is perhaps TRBD1 (6 bases). The germline V gene encodes CDR1 LNHDA and CDR2 SQIVND (reference sequence). Between the trimmed V and J ends, which lost 6 bases and 0 bases, there was a span of 11 bases. The CDR3 extends over 14 amino acids. In nucleotides, the CDR3 is TGTGCCAGTAGGACACAGGGCCTGAACACTGAAGCTTTCTTT. Translating it yields CASRTQGLNTEAFF.

This clone was detected once. V and J are TRBV18 and TRBJ2-1, with D hard to call. Per the germline V gene, CDR1 is KGHSH and CDR2 is LQKENI. V lost 3 bases to trimming and J lost 0 bases, with 6 bases between them. CDR3 length equals 14 residues. The CDR3 loop reads CASSPTSSYNEQFF. CDR3 nucleotides: TGTGCCAGCTCACCGACGAGCTCCTACAATGAGCAGTTCTTC.